A selection of T cell receptor beta chains follows, all from one sample in a study of shared clonotypes between healthy human individuals. The assay was immunoSEQ multiplex PCR, and TCRdb's table has in-frame clones only and misses some. The sample carries more than 900,000 clones, around 78% recorded once. Sequencing was performed on memory CD4+ T cells from PBMCs. Every receptor here comes from a man younger than 30 in good health. Some clones in this sample may be carry-over from other donors' samples. The CDR3 runs from the conserved cysteine through the conserved F or W. Each record gives: CDR3 DNA, CDR3 protein, clone size, V gene, J gene, D gene, CDR3 length. D genes are given only for firm matches. Only part of the rows carry a size: once, few, many, or a class if the clone is expanded.

CDR3nt: TGTGCCAGCATCCGGGGGGGGTATCAGCCCCAGCATTTT
CDR3aa: CASIRGGYQPQHF
abundance: once
v_gene: TRBV28
j_gene: TRBJ1-5
d_gene: -
len: 13

CDR3nt: TGTGCCAGCAGCCCGCCGACCCTAGCGGGAGGCCCAGATACGCAGTATTTT
CDR3aa: CASSPPTLAGGPDTQYF
abundance: -
v_gene: TRBV7-6
j_gene: TRBJ2-3
d_gene: TRBD2
len: 17

CDR3nt: TGCAGCGGCTCCGGGACTAGCGGGAGGTATGTTGAGCAGTTCTTC
CDR3aa: CSGSGTSGRYVEQFF
abundance: -
v_gene: TRBV29-1
j_gene: TRBJ2-1
d_gene: TRBD2
len: 15

CDR3nt: TGTGCCACCAGCAGAGATATTAACTTACCGACTCGTAATGAAAAACTGTTTTTT
CDR3aa: CATSRDINLPTRNEKLFF
abundance: -
v_gene: TRBV15
j_gene: TRBJ1-4
d_gene: -
len: 18

CDR3nt: TGTGCCAGCAGTCCATCTGCGGCGGGAGGCTCCCATGAGCAGTTCTTC
CDR3aa: CASSPSAAGGSHEQFF
abundance: -
v_gene: TRBV7-2
j_gene: TRBJ2-1
d_gene: TRBD2
len: 16

CDR3nt: TGTGCCACATCCCCTGCGACACTACTCTATGGCTACACCTTC
CDR3aa: CATSPATLLYGYTF
abundance: few
v_gene: TRBV28
j_gene: TRBJ1-2
d_gene: -
len: 14

CDR3nt: TGTGCCAGCAGCTTAATGGGGGGATCGAACACCGGGGAGCTGTTTTTT
CDR3aa: CASSLMGGSNTGELFF
abundance: -
v_gene: TRBV7-6
j_gene: TRBJ2-2
d_gene: -
len: 16

CDR3nt: TGTGCCACCAGCCCTTCTACCACAGGGACCTCTGGAAACACCATATATTTT
CDR3aa: CATSPSTTGTSGNTIYF
abundance: -
v_gene: TRBV15
j_gene: TRBJ1-3
d_gene: -
len: 17

CDR3nt: TGTGCCAGCAGTTCGCCCGGGGGGGAGACCCAGTACTTC
CDR3aa: CASSSPGGETQYF
abundance: -
v_gene: TRBV6-5
j_gene: TRBJ2-5
d_gene: TRBD2
len: 13

CDR3nt: TGTGCCAGCTCACCGTTCAGCGGGACAGGGTCCTACGAGCAGTACTTC
CDR3aa: CASSPFSGTGSYEQYF
abundance: few
v_gene: TRBV18
j_gene: TRBJ2-7
d_gene: TRBD1
len: 16

CDR3nt: TGTGCCAGCAGCTTCGGACTAGCGGGGTACAATGAGCAGTTCTTC
CDR3aa: CASSFGLAGYNEQFF
abundance: -
v_gene: TRBV5-6
j_gene: TRBJ2-1
d_gene: TRBD2
len: 15

CDR3nt: TGTGCCAGCAGCAGTGGGGCAGTGCTCTCCTACGAGCAGTACTTC
CDR3aa: CASSSGAVLSYEQYF
abundance: -
v_gene: TRBV9
j_gene: TRBJ2-7
d_gene: -
len: 15

CDR3nt: TGTGCCAGCAGCTTCCTCCGGACAGGGGGCGTAGATACGCAGTATTTT
CDR3aa: CASSFLRTGGVDTQYF
abundance: -
v_gene: TRBV7-2
j_gene: TRBJ2-3
d_gene: TRBD1
len: 16

CDR3nt: TGCGCCAGCAGTCCCCAGGGGCTAACCCTCAATGAGCAGTTCTTC
CDR3aa: CASSPQGLTLNEQFF
abundance: few
v_gene: TRBV5-1
j_gene: TRBJ2-1
d_gene: -
len: 15

CDR3nt: TGTGCCAGCAGTTTATGGGGGGTTCCCTACGAGCAGTACTTC
CDR3aa: CASSLWGVPYEQYF
abundance: -
v_gene: TRBV28
j_gene: TRBJ2-7
d_gene: -
len: 14

CDR3nt: TGCAGCGTCCAAGGGTTGAGCACAGATACGCAGTATTTT
CDR3aa: CSVQGLSTDTQYF
abundance: -
v_gene: TRBV29-1
j_gene: TRBJ2-3
d_gene: -
len: 13

CDR3nt: TGCAGCGTTGTACGGACAGGGCACAATGGCTACACCTTC
CDR3aa: CSVVRTGHNGYTF
abundance: -
v_gene: TRBV29-1
j_gene: TRBJ1-2
d_gene: TRBD1
len: 13